One and the same sample provided the 21 T cell receptor beta chains below, sequenced in a study of molecular identifiers for immune sequencing clone quantification. TCRdb ran MiXCR on the PCR reads and lists one entry per CDR3 protein. The sample shows approximately 630,000 distinct CDR3 sequences, about 25% of them seen only once. The sample taken for sequencing was naive CD8+ T cells from blood, with Jurkat cell RNA spiked in. Regarding subset: FACS-sorted CD8+CD4-CCR7+CD45RA+ naive T cells. The receptors originated from a human donor in good health. Some libraries in this study had Jurkat cell RNA spiked in.

The table lists this clonotype with a few counts. The chain recombines TRBV6-2 or TRBV6-3 with TRBJ1-1, with D hard to call. This CDR3 has 13 amino acids. Trimming removed 3 bases from V and 3 bases from J, with 8 bases in between. The germline gives CDR1 MNHEY, CDR2 SVGEGT. The chain's CDR3 is CASSYDLYTEAFF. For the CDR3, the DNA is TGTGCCAGCAGTTATGACCTGTACACTGAAGCTTTCTTT.

With regard to this clonotype: A much larger clone differs by one base, so this may be a read error. This rearrangement joins TRBV7-9 to TRBJ2-5, with unresolved D. Between the trimmed V and J ends, which lost 5 bases and 5 bases, there was a span of 18 bases. This CDR3 spans 15 amino acids. Germline V lookup: CDR1 SEHNR, CDR2 FQNEAQ (reference sequence). The CDR3 is CASSRPTDGRETQYF. The CDR3 DNA is TGTGCCAGCAGCAGGCCCACGGACGGGCGCGAGACCCAGTACTTC.

This clonotype was detected once. This CDR3 fails to terminate in the conserved phenylalanine or tryptophan, so it likely reflects a read error. The V gene is TRBV10-1, the J gene TRBJ1-1; TRBD1 might be the D (5 bases). The CDR3 has 13 amino acids. Germline CDR1 is WNHNN and CDR2 is SYGVQD (reference sequence). V lost 5 bases and J lost 2, with 9 bases in between. CDR3 region: CASSRDRNTEAFS. CDR3 in DNA: TGCGCCAGCAGTCGCGACAGAAACACTGAAGCTTTCTCT.

The chain uses TRBV24-1 and TRBJ1-1, with no clear D. The V end was cut by 8 bases, the J end by 5 bases, with 14 bases between. Germline-derived CDR1 and CDR2 are KGHDR and SFDVKD. The CDR3 is 13 amino acids. CDR3 in DNA: TGTGCCACCACCCGAGCTGATGGGACTGAAGCTTTCTTT. It translates to CATTRADGTEAFF.

The sample holds a few counts of this clonotype. J is TRBJ2-7 and V is TRBV5-6; no definite D call. This CDR3 region has 16 residues. Germline V gives CDR1 SGHDT, CDR2 YYEEEE. The V and J ends lost 0 bases and 0 bases respectively, with 13 bases between them. CDR3 DNA: TGTGCCAGCAGCTTGGATGTCGGACCACGCTCCTACGAGCAGTACTTC. Encoded protein: CASSLDVGPRSYEQYF.

A note on this clonotype: A read error may produce the germline difference seen at one junction end. DNA of the CDR3: TGTACCACCAGTGACTTGGACGGGAAAGAGACCCAGTACTTC. Its protein product is CTTSDLDGKETQYF. The rearrangement joins TRBV24-1 to TRBJ2-5, with D possibly TRBD2 on 5 matching bases. The CDR3 runs 14 residues. CDR1 is KGHDR, CDR2 SFDVKD, per germline.

This clonotype has at least ten counts. This chain joins TRBV4-2 and TRBJ1-4; TRBD1 might be the D (6 bases). Looked up from germline, CDR1 is LGHNA and CDR2 is YNFKEQ. V shed 0 bases and J shed 2 bases, with 16 bases lying between them. There are 18 residues in the CDR3. The CDR3 DNA reads as TGTGCCAGCAGCCAAGAGTCGCCGGGGGGCAGGACTAATGAAAAACTGTTTTTT. It specifies CASSQESPGGRTNEKLFF.

This clonotype was found many times. The J gene is TRBJ2-5, the V gene TRBV5-1; TRBD1 might be the D (5 bases). This CDR3 contains 15 residues. V lost 4 bases and J 5 bases, leaving 18 bases between the germline ends. Germline CDR1 reads SGHRS; CDR2 reads YFSETQ. CDR3 in amino acids: CASSIRGNRVETQYF. CDR3 nucleotides: TGCGCCAGCAGCATAAGGGGTAACCGTGTTGAGACCCAGTACTTC.

This clonotype was detected many times. The chain has TRBV27 and TRBJ1-5; 10 bases align to TRBD1. The CDR3 is 18 amino acids. V was pared by 5 bases and J by 7 bases, with 17 bases of the junction left unmatched. CDR1 and CDR2 (germline): MNHEY, SMNVEV (reference sequence). CDR3: CASSRGSATGGAEQPQHF. The CDR3 DNA follows: TGTGCCAGCAGTAGAGGATCCGCGACAGGGGGCGCAGAACAGCCCCAGCATTTT.

This clonotype was detected many times. V is TRBV29-1 and J is TRBJ1-2; 7 nucleotides match TRBD1. J was trimmed by 3 bases and V by 6 bases; bases with no gene match: 7. Per germline, CDR1 SQVTM and CDR2 ANQGSEA. This CDR3 spans 13 amino acids. The CDR3 loop reads CSVLDRADYGYTF. DNA for the CDR3: TGCAGCGTGCTTGACAGGGCGGACTATGGCTACACCTTC. Full variable domain (missing parts from reference TRBV29-1 and TRBJ1-2): SAVISQKPSRDICQRGTSLTIQCQVDSQVTMMFWYRQQPGQSLTLIATANQGSEATYESGFVIDKFPISRPNLTFSTLTVSNMSPEDSSIYLCSVLDRADYGYTFGSGTRLTVV.

This clonotype has ten or more counts. The V call is TRBV4-3, the J call TRBJ1-5; no clear D gene. The germline V gene encodes CDR1 LGHNA and CDR2 YSLEER. The CDR3 sequence is 15 residues long. The V end lost 0 bases, the J end lost 1 base, and 7 bases lay between the germline ends. CDR3 residues: CASSQDVSSNQPQHF. Here the CDR3 DNA reads TGCGCCAGCAGCCAAGATGTCAGCAGCAATCAGCCCCAGCATTTT.

This clonotype was observed at least ten times. The chain combines TRBV28 with TRBJ1-2; D remains ambiguous. The CDR3 contains 13 residues. The V and J ends lost 4 bases and 5 bases respectively, with 11 bases between them. From germline, CDR1 is MDHEN and CDR2 SYDVKM. The chain's CDR3 is CASSSGLSYGYTF. The CDR3 DNA is TGTGCCAGCAGTTCCGGACTGAGTTATGGCTACACCTTC.

The chain combines TRBV11-2 with TRBJ2-1; the D gene is possibly TRBD1 (6 bases). V was cut by 5 bases and J by 0 bases, with 14 bases left in between. This CDR3 has 16 amino acids. Germline assignment: CDR1 SGHAT and CDR2 FQNNGV. The CDR3 DNA sequence: TGTGCCAGCAGCGACAACAGGGTACGCTCCTACAATGAGCAGTTCTTC. It is translated as CASSDNRVRSYNEQFF.

The chain links TRBV10-3 to TRBJ2-1; 7 nucleotides agree with TRBD2. Germline trimming cut 4 bases from V and 8 bases from J; bases unmatched to any gene: 2. This CDR3 region has 12 residues. Germline loops: CDR1 ENHRY, CDR2 SYGVKD. CDR3 in DNA: TGTGCCATCAGTGCGGGGGGTCATGAGCAGTTCTTC. Amino acids: CAISAGGHEQFF.

This clonotype has just a few counts. The chain carries TRBV10-3 and TRBJ2-3, with D tentatively TRBD1 (5 bases). In germline, CDR1 is ENHRY, CDR2 SYGVKD. V was cut by 4 bases and J by 2 bases, with 10 bases left in between. CDR3 length equals 14 residues. CDR3 amino acids: CAISADSYTDTQYF. The CDR3 nucleotides are TGTGCCATCAGTGCCGACAGTTACACAGATACGCAGTATTTT.

The table lists this clonotype with a few counts. V usage is TRBV27 and J usage is TRBJ2-5; D uncertain. This CDR3 has 13 residues. Trimming removed 4 bases from V and 2 bases from J, with 8 bases in between. Germline V gives CDR1 MNHEY, CDR2 SMNVEV (reference sequence). Here the CDR3 reads CASSYQEQETQYF. CDR3 coding DNA: TGTGCCAGCAGTTACCAGGAGCAAGAGACCCAGTACTTC.

This clonotype came up many times. The V and J genes are TRBV7-9 and TRBJ2-4; D is perhaps TRBD1 (5 bases). The ends were cut back, 5 bases at V and 8 bases at J, with 22 bases in the middle. Germline-derived CDR1 and CDR2 are SEHNR and FQNEAQ (reference sequence). The CDR3 is made up of 16 amino acids. This CDR3 is CASSPIGQGLSDIQYF. For the CDR3, the DNA is TGTGCCAGCAGCCCGATCGGACAAGGCCTTAGTGACATTCAGTACTTC.

The chain couples TRBV4-3 to TRBJ1-5; the D gene is possibly TRBD1 (6 bases). Germline V lookup: CDR1 LGHNA, CDR2 YSLEER. The CDR3 consists of 15 residues. Trimming took off 3 bases at V and 7 bases at J, with 16 bases between the two ends. This CDR3 reads CASSQTRGLGQPQHF. The CDR3 DNA follows: TGCGCCAGCAGCCAGACCAGGGGTCTGGGGCAGCCCCAGCATTTT.

In this sample, this clonotype turned up a few times. J is TRBJ2-7 and V is TRBV28; possibly TRBD2 for D (5 bases). The germline CDR1 and CDR2 sequences are MDHEN and SYDVKM. The CDR3 totals 15 residues. Trimming took off 3 bases at V and 3 bases at J, with 15 bases between the two ends. The CDR3 nucleotides are TGTGCCAGCAGTTTTTACAGCGGACCCCTCTACGAGCAGTACTTC. It yields the protein CASSFYSGPLYEQYF.

The chain is built from TRBV19 and TRBJ1-1, with TRBD1 matching over 8 bases. The CDR3 has 14 amino acids. Germline lookup yields CDR1 LNHDA and CDR2 SQIVND (reference sequence). J lost 2 bases, V lost 5 bases, and 4 bases had no gene match. CDR3 loop: CASSQQGGNTEAFF. The CDR3 nucleotides read TGTGCCAGTAGTCAACAGGGGGGAAACACTGAAGCTTTCTTT.

This clonotype has just a few counts. J is TRBJ1-5 and V is TRBV9; tentatively, D is TRBD1 (6 bases). The germline V gene has CDR1 SGDLS and CDR2 YYNGEE. CDR3 size: 15 residues. V shed 4 bases and J shed 7 bases, with 18 bases lying between them. The CDR3 region has the DNA TGTGCCAGCAGCCCCCGGACAGCTAATGGCCAGCCCCAGCATTTT. The encoded protein is CASSPRTANGQPQHF.